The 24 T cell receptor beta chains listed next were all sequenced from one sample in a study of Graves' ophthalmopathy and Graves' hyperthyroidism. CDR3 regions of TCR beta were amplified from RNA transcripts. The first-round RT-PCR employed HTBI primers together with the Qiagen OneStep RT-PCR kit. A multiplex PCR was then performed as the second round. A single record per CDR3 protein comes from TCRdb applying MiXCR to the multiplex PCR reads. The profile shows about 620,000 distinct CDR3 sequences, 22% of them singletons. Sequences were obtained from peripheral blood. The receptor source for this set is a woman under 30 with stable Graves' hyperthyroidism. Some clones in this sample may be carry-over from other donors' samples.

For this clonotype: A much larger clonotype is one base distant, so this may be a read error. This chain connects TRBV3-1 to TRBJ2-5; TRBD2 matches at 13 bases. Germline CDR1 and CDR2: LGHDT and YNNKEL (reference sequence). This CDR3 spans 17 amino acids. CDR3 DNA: TGTGCCAGCAGCCACGATCCGGGACTAGCGGGGAGTGAGACCAAGTACTTC. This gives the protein CASSHDPGLAGSETKYF.

The CDR3 reads CASRLGTGTNEQYF. CDR3 bases: TGCGCCAGCAGACTTGGGACAGGGACCAACGAGCAGTACTTC. This rearrangement joins TRBV5-1 to TRBJ2-7; TRBD1 matches at 9 bases. Germline values: CDR1 SGHRS, CDR2 YFSETQ. The trim removed 5 bases at V and 5 bases at J, leaving 8 bases unmatched. CDR3 length equals 14 residues.

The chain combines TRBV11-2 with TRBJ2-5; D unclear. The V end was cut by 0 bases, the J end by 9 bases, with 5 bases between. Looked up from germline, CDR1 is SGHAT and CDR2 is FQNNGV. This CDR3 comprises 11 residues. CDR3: CASSLDPAQYF. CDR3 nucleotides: TGTGCCAGCAGCTTAGATCCGGCCCAGTACTTC.

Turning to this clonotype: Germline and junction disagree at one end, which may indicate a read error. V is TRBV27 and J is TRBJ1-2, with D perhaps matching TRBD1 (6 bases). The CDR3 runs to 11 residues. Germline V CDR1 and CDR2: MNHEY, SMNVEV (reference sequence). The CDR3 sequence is CARKGDGGCTF. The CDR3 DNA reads TGTGCCAGAAAGGGGGACGGTGGCTGCACCTTC.

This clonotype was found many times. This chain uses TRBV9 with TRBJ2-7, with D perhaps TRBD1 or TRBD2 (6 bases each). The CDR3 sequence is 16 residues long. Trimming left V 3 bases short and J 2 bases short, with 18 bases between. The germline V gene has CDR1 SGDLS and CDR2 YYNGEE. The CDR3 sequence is CASSAEPGAPTYEQYF. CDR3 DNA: TGTGCCAGCAGCGCAGAACCGGGGGCCCCAACCTACGAGCAGTACTTC.

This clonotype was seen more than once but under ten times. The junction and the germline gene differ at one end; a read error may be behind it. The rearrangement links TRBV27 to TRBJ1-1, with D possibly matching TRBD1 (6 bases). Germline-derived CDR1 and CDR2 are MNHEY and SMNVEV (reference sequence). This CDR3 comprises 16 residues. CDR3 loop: CASSFLGGRRDTEACF. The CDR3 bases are TGTGCCAGCAGTTTTTTGGGGGGGCGCAGGGACACTGAAGCTTGCTTT.

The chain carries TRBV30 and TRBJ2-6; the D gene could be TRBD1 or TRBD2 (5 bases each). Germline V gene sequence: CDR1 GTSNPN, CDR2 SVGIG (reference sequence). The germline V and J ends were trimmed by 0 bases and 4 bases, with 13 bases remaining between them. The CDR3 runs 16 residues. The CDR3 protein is CAWSVGTMGGANVLTF. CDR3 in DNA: TGTGCCTGGAGTGTTGGGACCATGGGGGGGGCCAACGTCCTGACTTTC.

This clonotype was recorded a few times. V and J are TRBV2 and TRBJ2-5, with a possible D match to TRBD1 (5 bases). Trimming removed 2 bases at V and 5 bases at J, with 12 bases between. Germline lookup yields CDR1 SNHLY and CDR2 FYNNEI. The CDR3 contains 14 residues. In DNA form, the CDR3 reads TGTGCCAGCAGTGAAATGGACACTGGGGAGACCCAGTACTTC. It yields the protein CASSEMDTGETQYF.

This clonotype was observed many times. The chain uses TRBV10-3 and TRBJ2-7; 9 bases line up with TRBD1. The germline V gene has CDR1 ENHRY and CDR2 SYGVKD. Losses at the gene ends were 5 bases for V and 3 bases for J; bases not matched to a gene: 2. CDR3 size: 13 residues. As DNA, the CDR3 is TGTGCCATCAGTCCGGGACAGGGCTACGAGCAGTACTTC. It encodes CAISPGQGYEQYF.

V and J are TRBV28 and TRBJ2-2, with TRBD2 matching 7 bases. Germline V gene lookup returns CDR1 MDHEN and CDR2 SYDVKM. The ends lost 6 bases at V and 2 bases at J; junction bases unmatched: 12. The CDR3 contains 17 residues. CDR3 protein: CASSQPQGGRNTGELFF. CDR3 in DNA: TGTGCCAGCAGCCAACCCCAAGGCGGGAGAAACACCGGGGAGCTGTTTTTT. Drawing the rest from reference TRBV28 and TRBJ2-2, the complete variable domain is DVKVTQSSRYLVKRTGEKVFLECVQDMDHENMFWYRQDPGLGLRLIYFSYDVKMKEKGDIPEGYSVSREKKERFSLILESASTNQTSMYLCASSQPQGGRNTGELFFGEGSRLTVL.

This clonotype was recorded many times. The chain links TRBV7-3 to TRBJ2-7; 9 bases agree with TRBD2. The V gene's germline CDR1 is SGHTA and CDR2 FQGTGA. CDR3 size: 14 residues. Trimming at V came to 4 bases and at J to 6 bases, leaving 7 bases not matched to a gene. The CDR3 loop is CASSSSSGALEQYF. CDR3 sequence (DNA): TGTGCCAGCAGCTCATCTAGCGGGGCTCTCGAGCAGTACTTC.

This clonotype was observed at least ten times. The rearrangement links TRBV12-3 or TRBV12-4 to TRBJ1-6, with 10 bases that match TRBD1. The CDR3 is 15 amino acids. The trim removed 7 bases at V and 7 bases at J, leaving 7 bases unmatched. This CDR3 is CASTRDRGRNSPLHF. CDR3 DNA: TGTGCCAGCACCCGGGACAGGGGTCGGAATTCACCCCTCCACTTT.

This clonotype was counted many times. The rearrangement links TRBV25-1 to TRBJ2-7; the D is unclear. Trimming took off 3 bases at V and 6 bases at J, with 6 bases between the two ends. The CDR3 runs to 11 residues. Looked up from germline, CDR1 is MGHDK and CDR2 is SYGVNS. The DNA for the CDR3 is TGTGCCAGCAGTGATGGGTCCGAGCAGTACTTC. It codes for CASSDGSEQYF.

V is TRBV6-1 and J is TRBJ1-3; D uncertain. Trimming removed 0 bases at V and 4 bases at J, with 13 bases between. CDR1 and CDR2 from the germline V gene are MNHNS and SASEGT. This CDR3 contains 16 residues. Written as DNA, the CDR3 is TGTGCCAGCAGTGAAGCCGACGGGTTTTTGGGAAACACCATATATTTT. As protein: CASSEADGFLGNTIYF.

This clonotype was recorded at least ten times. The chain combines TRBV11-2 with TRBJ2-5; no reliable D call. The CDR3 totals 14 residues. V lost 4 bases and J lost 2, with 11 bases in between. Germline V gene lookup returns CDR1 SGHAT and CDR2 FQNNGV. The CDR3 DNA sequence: TGTGCCAGCAGCTGGGGTAGAGAACAAGAGACCCAGTACTTC. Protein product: CASSWGREQETQYF.

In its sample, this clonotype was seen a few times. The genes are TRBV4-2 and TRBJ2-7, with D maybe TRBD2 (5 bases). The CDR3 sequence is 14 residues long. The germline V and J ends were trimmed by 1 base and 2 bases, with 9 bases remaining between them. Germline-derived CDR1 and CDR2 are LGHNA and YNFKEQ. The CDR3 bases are TGTGCCAGCAGCCAAGGTCAACTAGCCTACGAGCAGTACTTC. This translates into CASSQGQLAYEQYF.

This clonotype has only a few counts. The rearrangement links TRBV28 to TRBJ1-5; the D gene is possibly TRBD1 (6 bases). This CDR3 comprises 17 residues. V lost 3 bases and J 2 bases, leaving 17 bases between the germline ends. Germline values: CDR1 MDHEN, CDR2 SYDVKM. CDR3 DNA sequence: TGTGCCAGCAGTTTCAACCGGGGGGCCCGGGGCAATCAGCCCCAGCATTTT. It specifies CASSFNRGARGNQPQHF.

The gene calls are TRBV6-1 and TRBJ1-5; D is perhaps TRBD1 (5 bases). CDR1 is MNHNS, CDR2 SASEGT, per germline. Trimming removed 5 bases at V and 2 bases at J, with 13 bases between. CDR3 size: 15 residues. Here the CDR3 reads CASSPPGGGNQPQHF. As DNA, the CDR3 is TGTGCCAGCAGTCCTCCGGGGGGGGGCAATCAGCCCCAGCATTTT.

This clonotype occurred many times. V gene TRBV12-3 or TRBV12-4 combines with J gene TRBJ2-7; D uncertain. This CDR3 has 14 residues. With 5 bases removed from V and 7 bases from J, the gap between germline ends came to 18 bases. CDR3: CASSHTHTQREQYF. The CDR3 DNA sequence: TGTGCCAGCAGTCACACCCATACCCAACGGGAGCAGTACTTC.

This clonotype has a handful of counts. The chain's CDR3 is CASTGLNAEAFF. The CDR3 coding sequence is TGTGCCAGTACCGGCCTAAACGCTGAAGCTTTCTTT. J is TRBJ1-1 and V is TRBV19; D is ambiguous. With 7 bases removed from V and 6 bases from J, the gap between germline ends came to 12 bases. The CDR3 is 12 residues long. The germline gives CDR1 LNHDA, CDR2 SQIVND (reference sequence).

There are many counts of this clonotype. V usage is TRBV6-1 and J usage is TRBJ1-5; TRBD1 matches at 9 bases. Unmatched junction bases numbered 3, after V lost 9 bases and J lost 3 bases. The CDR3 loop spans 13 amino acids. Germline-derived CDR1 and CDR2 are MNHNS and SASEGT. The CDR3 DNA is TGTGCCAGTCGGACAGGGGACAATCAGCCCCAGCATTTT. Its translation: CASRTGDNQPQHF.

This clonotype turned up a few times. The CDR3: CASKQGILSEAFF. As DNA, the CDR3 is TGTGCCAGCAAGCAGGGGATTTTGTCGGAAGCTTTCTTT. This rearrangement joins TRBV6-2 or TRBV6-3 to TRBJ1-1; TRBD1 might be the D (6 bases). The CDR3 is made up of 13 amino acids. Between the trimmed V and J ends, which lost 7 bases and 8 bases, there was a span of 17 bases. The germline V gene encodes CDR1 MNHEY and CDR2 SVGEGT.

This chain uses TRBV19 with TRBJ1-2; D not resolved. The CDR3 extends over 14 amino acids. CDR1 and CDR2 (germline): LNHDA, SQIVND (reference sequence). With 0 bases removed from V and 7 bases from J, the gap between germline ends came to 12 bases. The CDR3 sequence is CASSIDLTPGGYTF. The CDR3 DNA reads TGTGCCAGTAGTATAGATTTGACCCCTGGTGGCTACACCTTC. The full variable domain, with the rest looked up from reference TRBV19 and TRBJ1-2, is DGGITQSPKYLFRKEGQNVTLSCEQNLNHDAMYWYRQDPGQGLRLIYYSQIVNDFQKGDIAEGYSVSREKKESFPLTVTSAQKNPTAFYLCASSIDLTPGGYTFGSGTRLTVV.

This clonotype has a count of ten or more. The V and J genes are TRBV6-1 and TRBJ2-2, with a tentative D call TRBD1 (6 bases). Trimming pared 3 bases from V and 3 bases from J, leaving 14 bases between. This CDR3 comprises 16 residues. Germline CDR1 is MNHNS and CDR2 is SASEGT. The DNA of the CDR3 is TGTGCCAGCAGTGATCTGGGCAGGGGTGACACCGGGGAGCTGTTTTTT. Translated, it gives CASSDLGRGDTGELFF.